This T cell receptor beta chain was sequenced during a study of radiotherapy plus CTLA-4 blockade in lung cancer. Study results and limitations: In blood, TCR clones derived from the tumor expanded after radiotherapy plus ipilimumab.

A word on this clone: Its specificity is unknown.

The CDR3 covers 14 residues. The germline V gene has CDR1 SGHNT and CDR2 YENEEA. Chemo-refractory metastatic non-small-cell lung cancer patients received focal radiation with ipilimumab CTLA-4 blockade. Profiling relied on immunoSEQ multiplex PCR, and the TCRdb table lists in-frame clones only, not all of them. Among over 80,000 clones, under 85% were seen once, and the ten largest hold 0.82%. V gene TRBV11-3 combines with J gene TRBJ2-5; unclear D gene. The DNA matches TRBJ2-7 better at its end, which makes the J call doubtful. The sequencing here drew on peripheral blood, taken from a patient treated with radiotherapy plus ipilimumab. The TCR comes from a human donor with non-small cell lung cancer who had stable disease on radiotherapy plus ipilimumab. The CDR3 region has the DNA TGTGCCAGCAGCGGGCCGGGCAGCTCCTACGAGCAGTACTTC. Protein: CASSGPGSSYEQYF.